This entry is about one TCR beta chain. Its cognate antigen is unknown. The repertoire was sequenced with immunoSEQ multiplex PCR; TCRdb's copy has only in-frame clones and lacks some. The table lists about 110,000 clones, over 75% of them singletons. The data stem from a study of cytomegalovirus exposure and HLA in healthy donors. Study findings and constraints: There were some public TCRs occurring in many donors, but most TCR sequences were rare.

The material sequenced was PBMCs. This TCR derives from a woman in her twenties or thirties in good health and CMV-seropositive.

CDR3 sequence reads: CASSPLAGGTITPGTQYF. The CDR3 DNA reads as TGTGCCAGCAGTCCGCTAGCGGGAGGGACTATTACCCCAGGTACCCAGTACTTC. The rearrangement joins TRBV27 to TRBJ2-5; 12 nucleotides match TRBD2. The V gene's germline CDR1 is MNHEY and CDR2 SMNVEV (reference sequence). The CDR3 extends over 18 amino acids. With V trimmed by 5 bases and J by 8 bases, 18 bases remained unmatched.